This T cell receptor (beta chain) came from a study of Graves' ophthalmopathy and Graves' hyperthyroidism. Enrolled hyperthyroidism patients had a new diagnosis, a duration under 2 months, and an age of 18 to 65. Scientists amplified the TCR beta CDR3 regions from RNA transcripts. Amplification began with first-round RT-PCR using HTBI primers, then second-round multiplex PCR was performed. TCRdb re-derived calls from the multiplex PCR reads in MiXCR, one entry per CDR3 protein. The sample shows 560,000 or so distinct CDR3 sequences, roughly 39% of them seen only once. Trimming took 4 bases from V and 5 from J; bases not matched to a gene: 9. Per germline, CDR1 SGHNT and CDR2 YYREEE (reference sequence). The CDR3 runs 16 residues. This clonotype was seen a handful of times.

Sequenced input: peripheral blood or thyroid tissue (not recorded which). The receptor comes from an adult man with Graves' hyperthyroidism. The chain couples TRBV5-4 to TRBJ1-1; 12 bases fit TRBD1. The CDR3 coding sequence is TGTGCCAGCAGCGCTGCTCTGGGACAGGGGGCGACTGAAGCTTTCTTT. It codes for CASSAALGQGATEAFF.